These 25 T cell receptor beta chains were all obtained from the same sample, sequenced in a study of blood T cell repertoires in COVID-19. Using immunoSEQ multiplex PCR, the repertoire was profiled, and TCRdb retains in-frame clones only, with some absent. The table shows some 300,000 clones, with roughly 90% occurring only once. Sample: peripheral blood. The receptors here all came from a woman aged 70-85 years with COVID-19, enrolled during active disease.

J is TRBJ1-2 and V is TRBV5-1; 9 nucleotides align to TRBD1. The germline V gene encodes CDR1 SGHRS and CDR2 YFSETQ. This CDR3 has 15 amino acids. The trim removed 4 bases at V and 2 bases at J, leaving 6 bases unmatched. The CDR3 region has the DNA TGCGCCAGCAGCCCCGGGACAGGGATCAACTATGGCTACACCTTC. Its translation: CASSPGTGINYGYTF.

The V gene is TRBV20-1, the J gene TRBJ1-4; 8 bases are a match to TRBD1. Trimming cost V 3 bases and J 10 bases; bases outside gene matches: 4. This CDR3 comprises 12 residues. Germline V CDR1 and CDR2: DFQATT, SNEGSKA (reference sequence). CDR3 sequence: CSASAQGVKLFF. The CDR3 DNA is TGCAGTGCTAGTGCACAGGGGGTAAAACTGTTTTTT.

The V call is TRBV12-3 or TRBV12-4, the J call TRBJ1-1; 11 nucleotides align to TRBD1. This CDR3 comprises 10 residues. Losses at the gene ends were 8 bases for V and 13 bases for J; bases not matched to a gene: 3. CDR3 loop: CASGQGAGFF. For the CDR3, the DNA is TGTGCCAGCGGACAGGGGGCCGGTTTCTTT.

The chain uses TRBV2 and TRBJ2-6, with D unclear. Per the germline V gene, CDR1 is SNHLY and CDR2 is FYNNEI. This CDR3 contains 15 residues. Trimming cost V 7 bases and J 0 bases, with 10 bases left between them. The DNA for the CDR3 is TGTGCCAGCATCGGAGCCTTCTCTGGGGCCAACGTCCTGACTTTC. It is translated as CASIGAFSGANVLTF. The full variable domain, in which reference TRBV2 and TRBJ2-6 provide the parts outside the CDR3, is EPEVTQTPSHQVTQMGQEVILRCVPISNHLYFYWYRQILGQKVEFLVSFYNNEISEKSEIFDDQFSVERPDGSNFTLKIRSTKLEDSAMYFCASIGAFSGANVLTFGAGSRLTVL.

CDR3: CASSLISGTGERGNYGYTF. The CDR3, as DNA: TGTGCCAGCTCACTTATCTCCGGGACAGGGGAGAGGGGCAACTATGGCTACACCTTC. The V gene is TRBV18, the J gene TRBJ1-2; 10 nucleotides align to TRBD1. Germline-derived CDR1 and CDR2 are KGHSH and LQKENI. V shed 4 bases, J shed 2 bases, and the junction held 16 bases outside the gene matches. This CDR3 comprises 19 residues.

The chain joins TRBV24-1 to TRBJ2-3; 9 nucleotides line up with TRBD2. The length of the CDR3 is 15 residues. V was pared by 5 bases and J by 3 bases, with 5 bases of the junction left unmatched. CDR1 is KGHDR, CDR2 SFDVKD, per germline. The CDR3 DNA sequence: TGTGCCACCAGTGTTCGGACTAGCGTTACAGATACGCAGTATTTT. This sequence encodes CATSVRTSVTDTQYF.

This rearrangement joins TRBV10-3 to TRBJ1-1; TRBD1 is a possible D gene (6 bases). V was cut by 4 bases and J by 4 bases, with 16 bases left in between. This CDR3 is 15 amino acids long. Germline V gene data show CDR1 as ENHRY and CDR2 as SYGVKD. In DNA, the CDR3 is TGTGCCATCAGTGGCGGGGGCCTAGGGGCCACTGAAGCTTTCTTT. This gives the protein CAISGGGLGATEAFF.

This clone was seen more than once but under ten times. The chain joins TRBV5-1 to TRBJ2-1; 11 bases agree with TRBD2. Germline V gene data show CDR1 as SGHRS and CDR2 as YFSETQ. The junction had 13 bases not matched to a gene; V was cut back by 2 bases and J by 0 bases. The CDR3 is 20 residues long. CDR3 protein: CASSFGTSGSSTSSYNEQFF. As DNA, the CDR3 is TGCGCCAGCAGCTTTGGGACTAGCGGCTCCTCCACAAGCTCCTACAATGAGCAGTTCTTC.

This sequence joins TRBV7-2 and TRBJ1-1; TRBD1 matches 7 bases. V was clipped by 1 base and J by 5 bases; unmatched bases: 4. Germline V CDR1 and CDR2: SGHTA, FQGNSA. This CDR3 spans 14 amino acids. CDR3 sequence (DNA): TGTGCCAGCAGCTTAGTCAGGGGGGAGACTGAAGCTTTCTTT. Amino acids: CASSLVRGETEAFF.

This chain uses TRBV5-1 with TRBJ1-1; maybe TRBD1 (6 bases). Looked up from germline, CDR1 is SGHRS and CDR2 is YFSETQ. The CDR3 has 15 residues. Trimming removed 0 bases at V and 4 bases at J, with 13 bases between. The CDR3 loop reads CASSLGRGRGTEAFF. The CDR3 region has the DNA TGCGCCAGCAGCTTGGGCAGGGGTAGGGGCACTGAAGCTTTCTTT. Combining the CDR3 with reference TRBV5-1 and TRBJ1-1 gives the whole variable domain KAGVTQTPRYLIKTRGQQVTLSCSPISGHRSVSWYQQTPGQGLQFLFEYFSETQRNKGNFPGRFSGRQFSNSRSEMNVSTLELGDSALYLCASSLGRGRGTEAFFGQGTRLTVV.

The rearrangement joins TRBV6-7 to TRBJ1-4; 10 bases line up with TRBD1. TRBV6-7 is marked as an open reading frame, function uncertain. The V segment lost 7 bases and the J segment 6 bases; nucleotides outside the gene matches: 5. This CDR3 contains 14 residues. CDR3 sequence reads: CASIKTGGDEKLFF. The CDR3 DNA reads as TGTGCCAGCATCAAGACAGGGGGCGATGAAAAACTGTTTTTT.

The chain carries TRBV27 and TRBJ2-3, with 12 bases that match TRBD2. Germline loops: CDR1 MNHEY, CDR2 SMNVEV (reference sequence). The CDR3 totals 15 residues. After removal of 4 bases from V and 4 bases from J, the junction contained 3 bases not matched to a gene. In DNA, the CDR3 is TGTGCCAGCAGTTACCCTAGCGGGGGGGCAGATACGCAGTATTTT. This gives the protein CASSYPSGGADTQYF.

The chain employs TRBV24-1 and TRBJ2-5, with D tentatively TRBD1 (5 bases). The CDR3 runs 15 residues. V lost 2 bases and J lost 0, with 9 bases in between. Germline V CDR1 and CDR2: KGHDR, SFDVKD. CDR3 sequence: CATSDSPGYQETQYF. DNA for the CDR3: TGTGCCACCAGTGATTCCCCAGGGTACCAAGAGACCCAGTACTTC.

The chain is built from TRBV3-1 (or the pseudogene TRBV3-2) and TRBJ2-5; 11 nucleotides line up with TRBD2. Germline-derived CDR1 and CDR2 are LGHDT and YNNKEL (reference sequence). CDR3 length: 16 amino acids. V lost 3 bases to trimming and J lost 3 bases; unmatched junction nucleotides: 6. CDR3 DNA: TGTGCCAGCAGCCAGCAACTAGCGGGGGCCGAAGAGACCCAGTACTTC. It is translated as CASSQQLAGAEETQYF.

This clone was picked up one time. This chain joins TRBV4-1 and TRBJ2-7; weak D call: TRBD2 (5 bases). CDR3 length equals 14 residues. Germline V gene sequence: CDR1 MGHRA, CDR2 YSYEKL. The germline V and J ends were trimmed by 4 bases and 1 base, with 11 bases remaining between them. CDR3 sequence: CASSPYEGSYEQYF. The CDR3 coding sequence is TGCGCCAGCAGCCCCTACGAGGGATCCTACGAGCAGTACTTC.

The V and J genes are TRBV6-6 and TRBJ2-3; 7 bases line up with TRBD1. With 7 bases clipped from V and 2 bases from J, the junction kept 12 bases outside the gene matches. The CDR3 is made up of 16 amino acids. Germline CDR1 and CDR2: MNHNY and SVGAGI (reference sequence). The CDR3: CASTKAAGGFTDTQYF. In DNA form, the CDR3 reads TGTGCCAGCACCAAGGCGGCAGGGGGATTCACAGATACGCAGTATTTT.

The rearrangement links TRBV28 to TRBJ2-7, with D hard to call. This CDR3 has 11 residues. Per the germline V gene, CDR1 is MDHEN and CDR2 is SYDVKM. V shed 4 bases and J shed 3 bases, with 4 bases lying between them. DNA for the CDR3: TGTGCCAGCAGTTCAATCTACGAGCAGTACTTC. Residues: CASSSIYEQYF.

The chain carries TRBV2 and TRBJ2-5, with a weak D call TRBD1 (6 bases). Trimming cost V 3 bases and J 5 bases, with 10 bases left between them. CDR3 length equals 13 residues. Per germline, CDR1 SNHLY and CDR2 FYNNEI. The CDR3 reads CASSDGQGETQYF. The CDR3 DNA reads as TGTGCCAGCAGTGATGGGCAGGGGGAGACCCAGTACTTC. Drawing the rest from reference TRBV2 and TRBJ2-5, the complete variable domain is EPEVTQTPSHQVTQMGQEVILRCVPISNHLYFYWYRQILGQKVEFLVSFYNNEISEKSEIFDDQFSVERPDGSNFTLKIRSTKLEDSAMYFCASSDGQGETQYFGPGTRLLVL.

The chain joins TRBV9 to TRBJ1-2; TRBD1 might be the D (5 bases). Germline V gene lookup returns CDR1 SGDLS and CDR2 YYNGEE. This CDR3 has 14 amino acids. V shed 0 bases and J shed 4 bases, with 10 bases lying between them. CDR3 loop: CASSVEKGFYGYTF. The CDR3 DNA reads TGTGCCAGCAGCGTAGAGAAGGGGTTCTATGGCTACACCTTC.

The gene calls are TRBV4-3 and TRBJ1-6, with D possibly being TRBD1 (5 bases). The ends were cut back, 1 base at V and 8 bases at J, with 12 bases in the middle. Germline CDR1 LGHNA, CDR2 YSLEER. This CDR3 has 15 amino acids. The CDR3 nucleotides read TGCGCCAGCAGCCAAGGGGGAGGGGACTATTCACCCCTCCACTTT. Amino acids: CASSQGGGDYSPLHF.

This clone was counted a single time. The chain is built from TRBV27 and TRBJ1-1; 7 bases align to TRBD1. This CDR3 comprises 16 residues. V shed 6 bases, J shed 0 bases, and the junction held 10 bases outside the gene matches. Germline assignment: CDR1 MNHEY and CDR2 SMNVEV (reference sequence). CDR3 bases: TGTGCCAGCAGCATCACAGGGGCGAACTTGAACACTGAAGCTTTCTTT. This gives the protein CASSITGANLNTEAFF.

This clone is large in the sample. V usage is TRBV7-9 and J usage is TRBJ1-1; D might be TRBD1 (6 bases). CDR3 length equals 14 residues. V lost 2 bases to trimming and J lost 5 bases, with 12 bases between them. CDR1 SEHNR and CDR2 FQNEAQ come from the germline V gene (reference sequence). The CDR3 sequence: CASSLTQGETEAFF. CDR3 DNA sequence: TGTGCCAGCAGCTTAACACAGGGAGAAACTGAAGCTTTCTTT. Filled out from reference TRBV7-9 and TRBJ1-1, the complete variable domain reads DTGVSQNPRHKITKRGQNVTFRCDPISEHNRLYWYRQTLGQGPEFLTYFQNEAQLEKSRLLSDRFSAERPKGSFSTLEIQRTEQGDSAMYLCASSLTQGETEAFFGQGTRLTVV.

V and J are TRBV13 and TRBJ1-1, with 9 bases fitting TRBD1. This CDR3 spans 15 amino acids. The junction had 7 bases not matched to a gene; V was cut back by 5 bases and J by 3 bases. Germline V lookup: CDR1 PRHDT, CDR2 FYEKMQ (reference sequence). The chain's CDR3 is CASSPSRQGDTEAFF. DNA for the CDR3: TGTGCCAGCAGCCCGAGCCGACAGGGGGACACTGAAGCTTTCTTT.

The V call is TRBV27, the J call TRBJ2-1, with 12 bases identical to TRBD2. This CDR3 has 16 amino acids. Germline trimming cut 2 bases from V and 8 bases from J; bases unmatched to any gene: 7. CDR1 and CDR2 from the germline V gene are MNHEY and SMNVEV (reference sequence). The CDR3 here is CASSLRLAGGQDEQFF. In DNA, the CDR3 is TGTGCCAGCAGTTTACGGCTAGCGGGGGGGCAGGATGAGCAGTTCTTC.

This chain connects TRBV10-3 to TRBJ2-7; D might be TRBD2 (6 bases). CDR1 and CDR2 from the germline V gene are ENHRY and SYGVKD. CDR3 length equals 12 residues. Trimming pared 2 bases from V and 4 bases from J, leaving 6 bases between. The CDR3 protein is CAISEGGYEQYF. In DNA, the CDR3 is TGTGCCATCAGTGAGGGAGGGTACGAGCAGTACTTC.